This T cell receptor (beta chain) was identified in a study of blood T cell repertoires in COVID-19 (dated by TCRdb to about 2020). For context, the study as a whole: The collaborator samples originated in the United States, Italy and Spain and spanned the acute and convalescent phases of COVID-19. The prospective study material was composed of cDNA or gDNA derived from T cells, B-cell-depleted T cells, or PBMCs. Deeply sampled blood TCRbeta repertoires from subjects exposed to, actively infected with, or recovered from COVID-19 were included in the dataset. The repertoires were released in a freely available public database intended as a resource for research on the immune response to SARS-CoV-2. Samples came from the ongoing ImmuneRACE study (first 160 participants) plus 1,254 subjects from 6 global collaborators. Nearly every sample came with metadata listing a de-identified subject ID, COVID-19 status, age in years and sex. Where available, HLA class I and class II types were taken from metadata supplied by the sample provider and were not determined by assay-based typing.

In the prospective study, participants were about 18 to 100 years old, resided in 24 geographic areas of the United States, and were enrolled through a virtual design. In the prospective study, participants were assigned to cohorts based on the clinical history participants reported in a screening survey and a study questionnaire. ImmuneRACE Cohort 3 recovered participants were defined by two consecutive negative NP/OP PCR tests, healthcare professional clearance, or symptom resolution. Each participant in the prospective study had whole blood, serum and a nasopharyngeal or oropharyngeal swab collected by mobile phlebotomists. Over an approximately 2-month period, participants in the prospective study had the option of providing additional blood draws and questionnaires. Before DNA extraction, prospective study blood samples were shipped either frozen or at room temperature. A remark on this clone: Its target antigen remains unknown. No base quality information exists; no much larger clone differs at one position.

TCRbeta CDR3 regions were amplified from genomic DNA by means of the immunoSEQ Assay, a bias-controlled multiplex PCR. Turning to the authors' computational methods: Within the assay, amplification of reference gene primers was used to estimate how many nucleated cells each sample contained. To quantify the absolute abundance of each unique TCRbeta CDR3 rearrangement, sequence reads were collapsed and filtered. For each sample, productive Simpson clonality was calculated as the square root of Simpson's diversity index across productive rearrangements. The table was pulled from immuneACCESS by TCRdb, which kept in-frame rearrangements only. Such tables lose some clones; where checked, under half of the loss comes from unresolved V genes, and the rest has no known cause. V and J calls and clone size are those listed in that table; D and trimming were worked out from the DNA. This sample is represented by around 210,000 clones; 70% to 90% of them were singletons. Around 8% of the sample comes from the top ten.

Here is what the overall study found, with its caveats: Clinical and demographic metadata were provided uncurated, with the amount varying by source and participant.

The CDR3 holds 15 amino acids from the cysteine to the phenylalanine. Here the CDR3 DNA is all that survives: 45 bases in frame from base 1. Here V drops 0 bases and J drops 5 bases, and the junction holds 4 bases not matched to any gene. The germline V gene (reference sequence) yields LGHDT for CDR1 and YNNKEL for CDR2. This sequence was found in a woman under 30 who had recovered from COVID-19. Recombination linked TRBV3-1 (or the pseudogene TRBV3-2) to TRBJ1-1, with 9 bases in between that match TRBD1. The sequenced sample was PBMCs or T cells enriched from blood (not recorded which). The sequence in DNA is TGTGCCAGCAGCCAAGAGGGACAGGGTTTAACTGAAGCTTTCTTT. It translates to CASSQEGQGLTEAFF.